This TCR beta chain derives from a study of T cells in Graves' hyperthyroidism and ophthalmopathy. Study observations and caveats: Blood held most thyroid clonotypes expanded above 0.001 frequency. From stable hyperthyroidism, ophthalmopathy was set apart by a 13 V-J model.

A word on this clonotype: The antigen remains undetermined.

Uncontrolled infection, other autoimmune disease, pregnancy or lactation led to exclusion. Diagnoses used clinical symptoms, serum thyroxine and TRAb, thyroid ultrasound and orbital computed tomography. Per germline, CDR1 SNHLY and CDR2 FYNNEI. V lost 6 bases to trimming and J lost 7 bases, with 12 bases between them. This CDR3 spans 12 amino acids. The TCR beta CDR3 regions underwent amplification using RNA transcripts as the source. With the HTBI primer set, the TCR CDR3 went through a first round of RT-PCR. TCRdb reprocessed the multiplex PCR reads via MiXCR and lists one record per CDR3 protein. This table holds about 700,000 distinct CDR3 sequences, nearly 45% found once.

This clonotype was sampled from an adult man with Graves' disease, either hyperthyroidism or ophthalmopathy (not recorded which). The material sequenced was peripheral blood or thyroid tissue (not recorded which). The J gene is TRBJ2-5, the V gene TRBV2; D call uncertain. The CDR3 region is CASRGFKGTQYF. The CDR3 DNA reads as TGTGCCAGCAGGGGATTCAAGGGGACCCAGTACTTC.